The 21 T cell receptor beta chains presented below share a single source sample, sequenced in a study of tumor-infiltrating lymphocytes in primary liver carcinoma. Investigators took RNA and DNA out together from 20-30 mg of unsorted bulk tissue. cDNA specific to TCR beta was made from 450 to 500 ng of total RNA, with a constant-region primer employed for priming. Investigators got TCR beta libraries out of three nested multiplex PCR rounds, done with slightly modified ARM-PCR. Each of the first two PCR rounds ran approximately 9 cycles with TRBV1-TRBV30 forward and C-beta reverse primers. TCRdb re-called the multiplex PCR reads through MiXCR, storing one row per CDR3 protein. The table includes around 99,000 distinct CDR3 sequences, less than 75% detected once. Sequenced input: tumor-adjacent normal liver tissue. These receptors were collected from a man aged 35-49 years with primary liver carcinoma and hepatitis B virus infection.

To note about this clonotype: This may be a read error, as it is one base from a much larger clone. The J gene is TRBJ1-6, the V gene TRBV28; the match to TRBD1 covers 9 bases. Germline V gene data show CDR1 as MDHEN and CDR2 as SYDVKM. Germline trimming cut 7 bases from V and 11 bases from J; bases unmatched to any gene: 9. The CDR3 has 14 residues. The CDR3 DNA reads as TGTGCCAGCAATAACCCGGGACAGGGTCCACCCCTCCACTTT. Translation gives CASNNPGQGPPLHF.

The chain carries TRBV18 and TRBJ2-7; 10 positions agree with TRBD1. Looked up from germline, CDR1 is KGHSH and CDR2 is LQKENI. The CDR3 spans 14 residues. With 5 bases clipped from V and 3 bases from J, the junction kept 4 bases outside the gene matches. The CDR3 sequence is CASSVGTGVYEQYF. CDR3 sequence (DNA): TGTGCCAGCTCAGTCGGGACAGGGGTCTACGAGCAGTACTTC.

Written as DNA, the CDR3 is TGTGCCAGCAGCTCGGTAGCGGGAGCCACGACAGATACGCAGTATTTT. Its translation: CASSSVAGATTDTQYF. V and J are TRBV7-6 and TRBJ2-3; the match to TRBD2 covers 9 bases. The CDR3 is 16 amino acids. With 4 bases clipped from V and 3 bases from J, the junction kept 8 bases outside the gene matches. Germline V lookup: CDR1 SGHVS, CDR2 FNYEAQ.

This chain's CDR3 is CATSDSAVAGVGELFF. CDR3 in DNA: TGTGCCACCAGTGACTCTGCGGTAGCGGGAGTCGGGGAGCTGTTTTTT. This chain joins TRBV24-1 and TRBJ2-2, with 9 bases fitting TRBD2. This CDR3 has 16 amino acids. V lost 4 bases, J lost 7 bases, and 9 bases stayed unmatched. Germline CDR1 reads KGHDR; CDR2 reads SFDVKD.

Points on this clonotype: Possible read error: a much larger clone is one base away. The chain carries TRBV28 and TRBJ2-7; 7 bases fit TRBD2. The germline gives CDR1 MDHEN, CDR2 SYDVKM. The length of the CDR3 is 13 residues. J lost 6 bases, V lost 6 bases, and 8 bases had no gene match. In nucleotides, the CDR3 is TGTGCCAGCAGGCTAGCGGCAACCTGCGAGCAGTACTTC. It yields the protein CASRLAATCEQYF.

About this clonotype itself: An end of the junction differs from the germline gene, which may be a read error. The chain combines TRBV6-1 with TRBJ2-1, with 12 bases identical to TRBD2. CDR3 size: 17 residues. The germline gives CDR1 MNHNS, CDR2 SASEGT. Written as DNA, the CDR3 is TGTGCAAGCAGTGACGCGCTAGCGGGAGGGCCGGTGGATGAGCACTTCTTC. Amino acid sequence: CASSDALAGGPVDEHFF.

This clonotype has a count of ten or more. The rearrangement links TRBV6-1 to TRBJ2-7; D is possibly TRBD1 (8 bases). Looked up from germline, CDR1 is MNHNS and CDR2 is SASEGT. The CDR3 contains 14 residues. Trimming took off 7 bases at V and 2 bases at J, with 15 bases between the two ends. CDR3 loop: CASTHRGTTYEQYF. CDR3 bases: TGTGCCAGCACCCACAGGGGGACTACCTACGAGCAGTACTTC.

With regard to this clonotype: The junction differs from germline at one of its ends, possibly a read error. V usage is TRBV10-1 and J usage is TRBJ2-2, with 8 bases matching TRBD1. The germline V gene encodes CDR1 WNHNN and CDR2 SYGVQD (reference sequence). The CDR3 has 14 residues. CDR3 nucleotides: TGCGCCAGCACAGACAGGGGTGGGACCGGGGAGCTGTTGTTT. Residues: CASTDRGGTGELLF.

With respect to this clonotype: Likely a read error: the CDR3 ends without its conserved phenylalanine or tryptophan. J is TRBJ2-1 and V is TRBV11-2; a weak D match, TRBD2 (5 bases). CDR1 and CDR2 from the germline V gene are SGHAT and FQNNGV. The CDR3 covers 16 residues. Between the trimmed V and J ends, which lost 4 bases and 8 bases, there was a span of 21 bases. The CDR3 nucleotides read TGTGCCAGCAGCTCGCACCCCAGCGGTAGGATCTATGAGCAGTTCCTC. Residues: CASSSHPSGRIYEQFL.

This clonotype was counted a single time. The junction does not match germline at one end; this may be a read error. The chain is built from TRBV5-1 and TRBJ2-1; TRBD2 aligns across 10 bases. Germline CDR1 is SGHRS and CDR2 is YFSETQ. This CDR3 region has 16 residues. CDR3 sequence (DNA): TGCGCCCGCAGTGGGCGCTCTAGCGGGAGTGGTAATGAGCAGTTCTTC. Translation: CARSGRSSGSGNEQFF.

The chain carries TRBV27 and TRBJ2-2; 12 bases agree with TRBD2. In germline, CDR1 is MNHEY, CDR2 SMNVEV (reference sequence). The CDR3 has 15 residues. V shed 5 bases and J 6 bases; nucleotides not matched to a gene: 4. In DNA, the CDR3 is TGTGCCAGCAGTGCCTCTAGCGGGAGGGCCGGGGAGCTGTTTTTT. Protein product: CASSASSGRAGELFF.

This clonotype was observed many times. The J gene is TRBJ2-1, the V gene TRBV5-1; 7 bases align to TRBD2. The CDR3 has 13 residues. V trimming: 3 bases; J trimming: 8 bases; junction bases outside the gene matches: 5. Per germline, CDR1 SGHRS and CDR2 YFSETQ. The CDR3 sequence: CASSWRESHEQFF. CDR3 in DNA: TGCGCCAGCAGCTGGCGGGAGAGCCATGAGCAGTTCTTC. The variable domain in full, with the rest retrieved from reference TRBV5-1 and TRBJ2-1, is KAGVTQTPRYLIKTRGQQVTLSCSPISGHRSVSWYQQTPGQGLQFLFEYFSETQRNKGNFPGRFSGRQFSNSRSEMNVSTLELGDSALYLCASSWRESHEQFFGPGTRLTVL.

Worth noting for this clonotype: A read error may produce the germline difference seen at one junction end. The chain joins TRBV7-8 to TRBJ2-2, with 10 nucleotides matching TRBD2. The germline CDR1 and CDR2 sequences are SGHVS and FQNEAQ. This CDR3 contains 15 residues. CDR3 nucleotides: TGTGCCAGCAGCTTCTCCGGGACTAGCGTCGGGGAGCTGTATTTT. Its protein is CASSFSGTSVGELYF.

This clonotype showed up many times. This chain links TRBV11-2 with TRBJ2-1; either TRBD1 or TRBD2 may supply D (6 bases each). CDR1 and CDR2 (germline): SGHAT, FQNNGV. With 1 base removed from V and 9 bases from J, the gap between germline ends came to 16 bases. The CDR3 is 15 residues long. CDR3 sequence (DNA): TGTGCCAGCAGCTTAGGGAGCCTAGGAGGGGGTGAGCAGTTCTTC. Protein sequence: CASSLGSLGGGEQFF.

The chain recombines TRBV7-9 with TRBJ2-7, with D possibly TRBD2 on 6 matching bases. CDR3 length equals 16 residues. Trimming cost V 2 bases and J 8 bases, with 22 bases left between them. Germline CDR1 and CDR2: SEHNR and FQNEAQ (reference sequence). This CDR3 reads CASSLTQGGGSCKQYF. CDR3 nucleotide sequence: TGTGCCAGCAGCTTAACCCAGGGAGGAGGCTCCTGCAAGCAGTACTTC.

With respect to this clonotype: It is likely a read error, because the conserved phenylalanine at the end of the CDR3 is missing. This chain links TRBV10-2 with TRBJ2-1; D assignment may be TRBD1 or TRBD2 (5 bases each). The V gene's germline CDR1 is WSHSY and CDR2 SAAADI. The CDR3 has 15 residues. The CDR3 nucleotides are TGCGCCAGCAGTGCGGGGCAGAGCTCCTGCAATGAGCAGTTCCTC. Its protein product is CASSAGQSSCNEQFL.

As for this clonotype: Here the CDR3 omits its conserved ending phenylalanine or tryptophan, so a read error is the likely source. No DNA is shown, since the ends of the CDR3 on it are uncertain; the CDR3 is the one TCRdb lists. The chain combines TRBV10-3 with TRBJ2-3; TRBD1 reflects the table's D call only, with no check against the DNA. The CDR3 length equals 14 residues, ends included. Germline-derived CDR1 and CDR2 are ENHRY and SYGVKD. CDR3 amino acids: CAISEAPGPDTHYL.

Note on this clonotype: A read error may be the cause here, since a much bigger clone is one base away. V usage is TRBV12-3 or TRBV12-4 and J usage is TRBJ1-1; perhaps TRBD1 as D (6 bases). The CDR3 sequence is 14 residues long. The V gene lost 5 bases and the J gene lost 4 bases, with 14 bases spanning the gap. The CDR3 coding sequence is TGTGCCAGCAGTCTCCAACAGGGTAGCACTGAAGCTTTCTTT. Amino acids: CASSLQQGSTEAFF.

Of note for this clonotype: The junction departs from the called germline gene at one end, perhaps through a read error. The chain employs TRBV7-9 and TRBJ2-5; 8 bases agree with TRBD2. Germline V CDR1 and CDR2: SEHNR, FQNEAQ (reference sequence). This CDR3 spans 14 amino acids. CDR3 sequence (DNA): TGTGCCAACAGCTTAGTGGCGGGAGGAGAGACCCAGTACTTC. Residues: CANSLVAGGETQYF.

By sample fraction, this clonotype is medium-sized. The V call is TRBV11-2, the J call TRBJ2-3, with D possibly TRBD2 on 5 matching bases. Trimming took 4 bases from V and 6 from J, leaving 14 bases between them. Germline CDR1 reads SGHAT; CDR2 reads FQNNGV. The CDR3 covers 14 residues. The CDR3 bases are TGTGCCAGCAGCTCCCTACGAGGGTCCGATACGCAGTATTTT. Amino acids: CASSSLRGSDTQYF.

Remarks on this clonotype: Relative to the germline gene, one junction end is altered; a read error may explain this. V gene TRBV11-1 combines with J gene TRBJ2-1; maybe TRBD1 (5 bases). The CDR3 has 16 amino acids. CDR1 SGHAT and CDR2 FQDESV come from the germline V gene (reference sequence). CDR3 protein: CVSSLAGPQIDNEQFF. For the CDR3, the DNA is TGTGTCAGCAGCCTTGCAGGGCCACAGATAGACAATGAGCAGTTCTTC.